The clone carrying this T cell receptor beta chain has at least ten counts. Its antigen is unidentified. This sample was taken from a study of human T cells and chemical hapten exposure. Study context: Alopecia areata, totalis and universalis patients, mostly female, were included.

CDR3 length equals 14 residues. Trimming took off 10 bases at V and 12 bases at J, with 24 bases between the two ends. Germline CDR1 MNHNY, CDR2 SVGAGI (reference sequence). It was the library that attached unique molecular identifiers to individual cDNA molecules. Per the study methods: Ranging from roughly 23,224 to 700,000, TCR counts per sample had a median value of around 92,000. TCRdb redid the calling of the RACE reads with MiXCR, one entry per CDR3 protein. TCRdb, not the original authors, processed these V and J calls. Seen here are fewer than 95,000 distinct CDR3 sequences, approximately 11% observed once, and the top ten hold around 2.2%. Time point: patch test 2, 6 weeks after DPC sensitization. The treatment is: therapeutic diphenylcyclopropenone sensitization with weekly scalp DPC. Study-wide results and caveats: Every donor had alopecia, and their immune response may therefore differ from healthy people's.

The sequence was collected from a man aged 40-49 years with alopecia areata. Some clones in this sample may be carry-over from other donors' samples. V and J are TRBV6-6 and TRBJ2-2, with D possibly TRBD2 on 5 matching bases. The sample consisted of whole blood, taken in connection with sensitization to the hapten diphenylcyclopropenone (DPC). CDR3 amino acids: CAIKKGEVLSKLFF. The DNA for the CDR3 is TGTGCCATCAAGAAGGGAGAGGTCCTATCGAAGCTGTTTTTT.